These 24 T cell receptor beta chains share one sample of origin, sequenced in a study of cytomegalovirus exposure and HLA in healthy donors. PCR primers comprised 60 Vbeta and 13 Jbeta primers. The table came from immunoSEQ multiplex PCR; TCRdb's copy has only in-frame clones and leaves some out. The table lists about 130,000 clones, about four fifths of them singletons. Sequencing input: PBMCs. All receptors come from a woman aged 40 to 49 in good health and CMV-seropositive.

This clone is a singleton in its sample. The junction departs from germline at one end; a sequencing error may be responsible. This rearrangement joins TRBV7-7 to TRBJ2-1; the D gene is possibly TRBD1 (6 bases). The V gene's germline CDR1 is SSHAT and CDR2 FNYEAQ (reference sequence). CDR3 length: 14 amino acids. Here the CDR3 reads CASSLIGGGNEQFF. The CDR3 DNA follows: TGTGCTAGCAGCTTGATTGGGGGCGGCAATGAGCAGTTCTTC.

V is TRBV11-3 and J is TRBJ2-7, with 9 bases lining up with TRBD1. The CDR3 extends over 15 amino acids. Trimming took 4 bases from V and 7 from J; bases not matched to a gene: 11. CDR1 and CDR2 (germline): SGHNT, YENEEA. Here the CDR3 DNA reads TGTGCCAGCAGCTCCGGGACAGGGACCCCCCCAGAGCAGTACTTC. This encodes CASSSGTGTPPEQYF. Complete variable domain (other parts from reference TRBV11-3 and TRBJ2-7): EAGVVQSPRYKIIEKKQPVAFWCNPISGHNTLYWYLQNLGQGPELLIRYENEEAVDDSQLPKDRFSAERLKGVDSTLKIQPAELGDSAVYLCASSSGTGTPPEQYFGPGTRLTVT.

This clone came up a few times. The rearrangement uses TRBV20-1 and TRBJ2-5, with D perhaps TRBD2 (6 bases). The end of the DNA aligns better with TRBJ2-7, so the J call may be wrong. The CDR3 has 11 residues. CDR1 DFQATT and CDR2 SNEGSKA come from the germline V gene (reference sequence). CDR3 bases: TGCAGTGCCGGCCGGGGGTTCGAGCAGTACTTC. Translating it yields CSAGRGFEQYF.

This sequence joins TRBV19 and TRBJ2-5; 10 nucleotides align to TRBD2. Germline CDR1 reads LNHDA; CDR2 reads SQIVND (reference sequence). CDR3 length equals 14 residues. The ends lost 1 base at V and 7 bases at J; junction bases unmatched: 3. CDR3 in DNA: TGTGCCAGTAGTATAGTCCTAGCGGGAGCGACCCAGTACTTC. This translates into CASSIVLAGATQYF.

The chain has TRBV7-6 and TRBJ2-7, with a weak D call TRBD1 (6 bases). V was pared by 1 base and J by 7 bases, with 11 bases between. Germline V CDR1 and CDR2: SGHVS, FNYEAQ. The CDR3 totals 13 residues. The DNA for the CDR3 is TGTGCCAGCAGCTTAGGGACAGCCTTGGAGCAGTACTTC. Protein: CASSLGTALEQYF.

The CDR3: CASSQDGVYGGLANEQYF. The CDR3 region has the DNA TGCGCCAGCAGCCAAGATGGAGTTTATGGTGGACTAGCGAACGAGCAGTACTTC. The rearrangement joins TRBV4-3 to TRBJ2-7; 9 bases are shared with TRBD2. From germline, CDR1 is LGHNA and CDR2 YSLEER. The CDR3 runs 18 residues. V was clipped by 0 bases and J by 5 bases; unmatched bases: 14.

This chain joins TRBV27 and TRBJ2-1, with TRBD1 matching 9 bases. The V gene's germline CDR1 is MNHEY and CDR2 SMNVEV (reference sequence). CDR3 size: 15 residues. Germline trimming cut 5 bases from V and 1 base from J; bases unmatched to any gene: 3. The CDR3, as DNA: TGTGCCAGCAGTCCCGGGACAGGGTCCTACAATGAGCAGTTCTTC. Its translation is CASSPGTGSYNEQFF.

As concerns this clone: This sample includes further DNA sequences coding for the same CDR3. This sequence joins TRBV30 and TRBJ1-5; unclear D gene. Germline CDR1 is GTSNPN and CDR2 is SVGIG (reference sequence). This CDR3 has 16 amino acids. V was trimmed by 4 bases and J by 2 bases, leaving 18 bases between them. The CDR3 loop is CAWTPPMRFGNQPQHF. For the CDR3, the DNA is TGTGCCTGGACGCCTCCTATGAGATTCGGCAATCAGCCCCAGCATTTT.

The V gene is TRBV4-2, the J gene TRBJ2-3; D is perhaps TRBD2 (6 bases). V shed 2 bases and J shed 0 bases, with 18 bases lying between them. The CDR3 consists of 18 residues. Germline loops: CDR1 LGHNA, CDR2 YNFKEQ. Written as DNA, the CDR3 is TGTGCCAGCAGCCAAAACCGGGACTCCGAAACTAGCACAGATACGCAGTATTTT. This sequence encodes CASSQNRDSETSTDTQYF.

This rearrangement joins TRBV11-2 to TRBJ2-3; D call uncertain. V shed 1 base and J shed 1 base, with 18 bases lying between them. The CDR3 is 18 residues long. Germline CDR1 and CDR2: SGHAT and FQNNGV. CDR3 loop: CASSLVRAADSGTDTQYF. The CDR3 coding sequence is TGTGCCAGCAGCTTAGTTCGTGCGGCAGATTCAGGCACAGATACGCAGTATTTT.

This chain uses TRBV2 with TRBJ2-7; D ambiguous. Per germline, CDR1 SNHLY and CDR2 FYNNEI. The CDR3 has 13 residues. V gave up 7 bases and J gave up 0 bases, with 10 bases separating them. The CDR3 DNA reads TGTGCCAGCAACTCGGGTAGCTCCTACGAGCAGTACTTC. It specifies CASNSGSSYEQYF.

The CDR3 coding sequence is TGCGCCAGCAGCCAAGACAAGGGTACAGGGGGCTGGACTACCTACTACAATGAGCAGTTCTTC. Its protein is CASSQDKGTGGWTTYYNEQFF. The rearrangement links TRBV4-1 to TRBJ2-1, with TRBD1 matching over 9 bases. Germline assignment: CDR1 MGHRA and CDR2 YSYEKL. Trimming at V came to 0 bases and at J to 3 bases, leaving 18 bases not matched to a gene. The CDR3 is made up of 21 amino acids.

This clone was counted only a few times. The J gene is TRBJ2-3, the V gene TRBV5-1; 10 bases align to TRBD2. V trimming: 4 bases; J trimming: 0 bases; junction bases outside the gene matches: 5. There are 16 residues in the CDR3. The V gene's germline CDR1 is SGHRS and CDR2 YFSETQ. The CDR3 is CASSHSGRDSTDTQYF. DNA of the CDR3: TGCGCCAGCAGCCACAGCGGGAGGGATAGCACAGATACGCAGTATTTT.

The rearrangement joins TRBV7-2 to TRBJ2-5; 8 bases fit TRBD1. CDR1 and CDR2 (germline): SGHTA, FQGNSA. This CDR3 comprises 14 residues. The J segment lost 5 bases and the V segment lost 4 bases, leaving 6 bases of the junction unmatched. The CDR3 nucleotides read TGTGCCAGCAGCTCACCGGGACAGGTGGAGACCCAGTACTTC. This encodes CASSSPGQVETQYF.

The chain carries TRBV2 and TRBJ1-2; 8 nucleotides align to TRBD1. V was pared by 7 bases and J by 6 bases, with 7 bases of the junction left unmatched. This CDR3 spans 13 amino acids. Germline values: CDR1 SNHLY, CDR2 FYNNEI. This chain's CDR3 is CASIRTGIDGYTF. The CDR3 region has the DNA TGTGCCAGCATTCGGACAGGGATTGATGGCTACACCTTC.

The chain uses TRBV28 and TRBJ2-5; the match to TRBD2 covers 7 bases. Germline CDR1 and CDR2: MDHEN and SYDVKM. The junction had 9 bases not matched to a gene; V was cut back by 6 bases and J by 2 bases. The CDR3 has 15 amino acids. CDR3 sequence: CASRTGAGSQETQYF. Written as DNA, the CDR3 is TGTGCCAGCAGGACGGGAGCGGGGTCACAAGAGACCCAGTACTTC.

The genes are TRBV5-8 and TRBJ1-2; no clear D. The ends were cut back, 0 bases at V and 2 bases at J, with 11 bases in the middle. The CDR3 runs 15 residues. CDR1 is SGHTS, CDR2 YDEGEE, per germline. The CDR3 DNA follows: TGTGCCAGCAGCTTGGCGGCAGGTGACAACTATGGCTACACCTTC. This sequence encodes CASSLAAGDNYGYTF.

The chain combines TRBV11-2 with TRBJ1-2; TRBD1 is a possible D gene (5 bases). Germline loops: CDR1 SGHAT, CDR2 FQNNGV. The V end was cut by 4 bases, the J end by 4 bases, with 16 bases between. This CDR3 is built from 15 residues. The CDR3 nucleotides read TGTGCCAGCAGCTCTGCCCCGACAGTCCTCTATGGCTACACCTTC. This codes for CASSSAPTVLYGYTF.

CDR3 protein: CATDRREGGFEAFF. CDR3 nucleotide sequence: TGTGCCACAGATAGGAGGGAGGGGGGATTTGAAGCTTTCTTT. This rearrangement joins TRBV7-9 to TRBJ1-1, with D maybe TRBD1 (6 bases). This CDR3 is built from 14 residues. Per the germline V gene, CDR1 is SEHNR and CDR2 is FQNEAQ (reference sequence). V was trimmed by 10 bases and J by 7 bases, leaving 22 bases between them.

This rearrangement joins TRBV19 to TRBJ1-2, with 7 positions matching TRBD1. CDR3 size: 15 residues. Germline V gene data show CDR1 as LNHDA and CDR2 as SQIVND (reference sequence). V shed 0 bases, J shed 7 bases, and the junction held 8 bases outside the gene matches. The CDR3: CASSIDPRTGLGYTF. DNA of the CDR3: TGTGCCAGTAGTATAGATCCGAGGACAGGTCTTGGCTACACCTTC. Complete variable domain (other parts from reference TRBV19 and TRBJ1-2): DGGITQSPKYLFRKEGQNVTLSCEQNLNHDAMYWYRQDPGQGLRLIYYSQIVNDFQKGDIAEGYSVSREKKESFPLTVTSAQKNPTAFYLCASSIDPRTGLGYTFGSGTRLTVV.

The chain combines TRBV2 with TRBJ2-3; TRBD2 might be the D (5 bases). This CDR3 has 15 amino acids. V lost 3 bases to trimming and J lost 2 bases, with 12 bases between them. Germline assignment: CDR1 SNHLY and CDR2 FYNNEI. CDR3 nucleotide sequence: TGTGCCAGCAGTGATGTTGGGGAGACCACAGATACGCAGTATTTT. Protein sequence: CASSDVGETTDTQYF. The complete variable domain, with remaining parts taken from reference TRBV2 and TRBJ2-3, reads EPEVTQTPSHQVTQMGQEVILRCVPISNHLYFYWYRQILGQKVEFLVSFYNNEISEKSEIFDDQFSVERPDGSNFTLKIRSTKLEDSAMYFCASSDVGETTDTQYFGPGTRLTVL.

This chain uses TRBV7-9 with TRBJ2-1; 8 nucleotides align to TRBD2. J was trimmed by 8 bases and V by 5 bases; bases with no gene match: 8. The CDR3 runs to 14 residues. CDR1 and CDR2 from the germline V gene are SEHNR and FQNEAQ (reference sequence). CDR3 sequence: CASSPAGGVYEQFF. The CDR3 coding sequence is TGTGCCAGCAGCCCCGCGGGAGGTGTGTATGAGCAGTTCTTC.

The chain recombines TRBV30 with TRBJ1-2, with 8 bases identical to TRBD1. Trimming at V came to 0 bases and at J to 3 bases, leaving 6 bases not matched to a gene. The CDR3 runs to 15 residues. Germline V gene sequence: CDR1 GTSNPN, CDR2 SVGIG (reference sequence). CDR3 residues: CAWSVLQGVYYGYTF. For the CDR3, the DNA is TGTGCCTGGAGTGTCTTACAGGGGGTTTACTATGGCTACACCTTC.

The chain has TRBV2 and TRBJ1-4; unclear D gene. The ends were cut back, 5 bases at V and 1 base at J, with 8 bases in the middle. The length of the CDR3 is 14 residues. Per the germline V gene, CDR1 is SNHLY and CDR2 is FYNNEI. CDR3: CASSSGGTNEKLFF. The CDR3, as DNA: TGTGCCAGCAGTAGCGGCGGAACTAATGAAAAACTGTTTTTT.